This T cell receptor beta chain emerged from a study of molecular identifiers for immune sequencing clone quantification. Study results and limitations: Over 97% of CMV-specific effector molecules, but under 1% of naive ones, were in clones above 20 copies.

Previously reported methods and listed TCR primers produced the bulk TCR libraries. MiXCR, run by TCRdb on the PCR reads, gives a single entry per CDR3 protein. The table shows some 320,000 distinct CDR3 sequences, with roughly 24% occurring only once. This clonotype has just a few counts. As yet, its antigen is unknown. The V gene end was trimmed by 3 bases and the J gene end by 6 bases; junction bases not matched to a gene: 4. The CDR3 length is 14 residues. Germline CDR1 and CDR2: LNHNV and YYDKDF (reference sequence). Naive CD8 T cells were sorted as CD8+CD4-CCR7+CD45RA+. The clonotype was recovered from a human donor in good health. Some libraries in this study had Jurkat cell RNA spiked in. The sequenced material came from naive CD8+ T cells from blood, with Jurkat cell RNA spiked in. Regarding subset: FACS-sorted CD8+CD4-CCR7+CD45RA+ naive T cells. This chain joins TRBV15 and TRBJ2-1, with 8 bases aligning to TRBD1. The chain's CDR3 is CATSSGTGCNEQFF. CDR3 in DNA: TGTGCCACCAGCAGCGGGACAGGTTGCAATGAGCAGTTCTTC. The entire variable domain, with the rest obtained from reference TRBV15 and TRBJ2-1, is as follows: DAMVIQNPRYQVTQFGKPVTLSCSQTLNHNVMYWYQQKSSQAPKLLFHYYDKDFNNEADTPDNFQSRRPNTSFCFLDIRSPGLGDTAMYLCATSSGTGCNEQFFGPGTRLTVL.